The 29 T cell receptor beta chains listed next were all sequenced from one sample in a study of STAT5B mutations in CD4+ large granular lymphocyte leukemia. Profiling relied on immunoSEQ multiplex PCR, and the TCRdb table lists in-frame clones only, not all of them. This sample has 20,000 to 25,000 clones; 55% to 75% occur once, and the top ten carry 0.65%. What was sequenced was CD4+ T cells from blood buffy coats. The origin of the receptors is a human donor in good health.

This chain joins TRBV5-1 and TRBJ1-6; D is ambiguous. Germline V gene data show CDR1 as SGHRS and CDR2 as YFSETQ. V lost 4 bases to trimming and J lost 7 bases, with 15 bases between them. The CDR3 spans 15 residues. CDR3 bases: TGCGCCAGCAGCACAAGGACCTTGGAAAATTCACCCCTCCACTTT. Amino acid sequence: CASSTRTLENSPLHF.

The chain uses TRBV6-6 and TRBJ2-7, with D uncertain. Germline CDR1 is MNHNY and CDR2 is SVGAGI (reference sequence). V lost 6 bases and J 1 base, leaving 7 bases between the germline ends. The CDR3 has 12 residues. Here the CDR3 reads CASSPTSYEQYF. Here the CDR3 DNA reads TGTGCCAGCAGCCCCACTTCCTACGAGCAGTACTTC.

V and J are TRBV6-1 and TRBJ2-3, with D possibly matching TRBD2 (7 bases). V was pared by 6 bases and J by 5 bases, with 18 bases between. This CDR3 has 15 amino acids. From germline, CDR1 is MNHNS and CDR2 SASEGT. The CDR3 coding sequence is TGTGCCAGCAGGGACCCGTCGGGGGGCGGAGATACGCAGTATTTT. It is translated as CASRDPSGGGDTQYF.

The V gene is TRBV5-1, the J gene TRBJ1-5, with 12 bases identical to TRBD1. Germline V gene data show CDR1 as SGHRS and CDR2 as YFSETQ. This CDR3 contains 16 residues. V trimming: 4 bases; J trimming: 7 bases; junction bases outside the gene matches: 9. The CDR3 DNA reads TGCGCCAGCAGCCCCGGGACAGGGGGCACGGGGCAGCCCCAGCATTTT. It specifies CASSPGTGGTGQPQHF.

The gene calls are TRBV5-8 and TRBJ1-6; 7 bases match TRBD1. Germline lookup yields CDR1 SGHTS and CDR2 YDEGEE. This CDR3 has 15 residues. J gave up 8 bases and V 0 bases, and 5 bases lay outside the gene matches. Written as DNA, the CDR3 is TGTGCCAGCAGCTTGGGGGGACAGACCGATTCACCCCTCCACTTT. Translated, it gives CASSLGGQTDSPLHF. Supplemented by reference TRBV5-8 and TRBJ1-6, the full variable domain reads EAGVTQSPTHLIKTRGQQATLRCSPISGHTSVYWYQQALGLGLQFLLWYDEGEERNRGNFPPRFSGRQFPNYSSELNVNALELEDSALYLCASSLGGQTDSPLHFGNGTRLTVT.

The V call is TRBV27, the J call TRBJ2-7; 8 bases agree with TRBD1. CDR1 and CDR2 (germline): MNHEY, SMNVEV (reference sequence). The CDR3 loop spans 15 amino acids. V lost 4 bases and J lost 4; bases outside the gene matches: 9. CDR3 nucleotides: TGTGCCAGCAGTTCGACGAGACAGGGGAGGTACGAGCAGTACTTC. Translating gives CASSSTRQGRYEQYF.

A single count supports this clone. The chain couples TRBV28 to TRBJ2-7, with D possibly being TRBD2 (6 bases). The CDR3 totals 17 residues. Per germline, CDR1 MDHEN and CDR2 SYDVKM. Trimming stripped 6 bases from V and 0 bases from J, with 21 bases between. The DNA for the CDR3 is TGTGCCAGCAGCCCTCCTCTGGGGGGACCAAGCTCCTACGAGCAGTACTTC. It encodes CASSPPLGGPSSYEQYF.

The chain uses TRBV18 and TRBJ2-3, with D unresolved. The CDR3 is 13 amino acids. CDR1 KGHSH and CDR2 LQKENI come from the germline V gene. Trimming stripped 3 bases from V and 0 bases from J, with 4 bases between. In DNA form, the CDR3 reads TGTGCCAGCTCACCGCCTAGCACAGATACGCAGTATTTT. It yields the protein CASSPPSTDTQYF.

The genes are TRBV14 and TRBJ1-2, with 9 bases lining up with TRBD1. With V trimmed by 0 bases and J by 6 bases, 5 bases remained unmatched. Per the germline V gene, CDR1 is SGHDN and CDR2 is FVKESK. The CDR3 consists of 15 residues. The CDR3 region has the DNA TGTGCCAGCAGCCAAGAGCCCGGGACAGGGCATGGCTACACCTTC. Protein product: CASSQEPGTGHGYTF.

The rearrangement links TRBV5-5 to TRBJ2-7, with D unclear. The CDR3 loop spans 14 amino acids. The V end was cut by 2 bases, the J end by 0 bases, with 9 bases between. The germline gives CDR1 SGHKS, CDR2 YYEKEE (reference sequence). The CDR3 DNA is TGTGCCAGCAGCTTTGAACAGAGCTCCTACGAGCAGTACTTC. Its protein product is CASSFEQSSYEQYF.

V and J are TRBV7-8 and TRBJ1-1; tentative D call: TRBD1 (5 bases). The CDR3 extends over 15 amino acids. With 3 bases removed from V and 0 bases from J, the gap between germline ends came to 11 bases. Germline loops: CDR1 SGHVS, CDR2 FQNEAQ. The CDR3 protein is CASSLAGPLNTEAFF. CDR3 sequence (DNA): TGTGCCAGCAGCTTGGCGGGACCACTGAACACTGAAGCTTTCTTT.

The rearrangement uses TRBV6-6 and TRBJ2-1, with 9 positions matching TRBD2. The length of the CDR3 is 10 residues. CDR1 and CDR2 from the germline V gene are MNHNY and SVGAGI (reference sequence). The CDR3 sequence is CACGTSEQFF. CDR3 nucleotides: TGTGCATGCGGGACTAGCGAGCAGTTCTTC.

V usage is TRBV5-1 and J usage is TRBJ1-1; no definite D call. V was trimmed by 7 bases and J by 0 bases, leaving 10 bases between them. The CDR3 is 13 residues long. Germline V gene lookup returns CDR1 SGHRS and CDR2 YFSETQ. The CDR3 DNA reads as TGCGCCAGCGTCCAGACACTGAACACTGAAGCTTTCTTT. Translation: CASVQTLNTEAFF.

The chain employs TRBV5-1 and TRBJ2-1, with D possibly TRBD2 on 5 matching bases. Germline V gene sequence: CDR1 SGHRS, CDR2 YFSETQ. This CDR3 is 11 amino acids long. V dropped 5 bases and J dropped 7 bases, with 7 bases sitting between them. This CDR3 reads CASREGNEQFF. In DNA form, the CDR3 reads TGCGCCAGCAGAGAGGGTAATGAGCAGTTCTTC.

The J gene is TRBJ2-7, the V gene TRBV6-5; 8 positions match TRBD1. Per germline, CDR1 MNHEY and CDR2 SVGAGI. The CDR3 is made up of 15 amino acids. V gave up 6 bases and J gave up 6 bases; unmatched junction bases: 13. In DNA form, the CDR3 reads TGTGCCAGCAGCCCAGGGACAGGTGGTTGGCGCGAGCAGTACTTC. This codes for CASSPGTGGWREQYF.

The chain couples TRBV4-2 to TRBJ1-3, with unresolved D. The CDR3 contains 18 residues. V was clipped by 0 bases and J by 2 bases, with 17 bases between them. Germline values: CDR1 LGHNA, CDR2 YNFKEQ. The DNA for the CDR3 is TGTGCCAGCAGCCAAGAGAGCCCCAAGTCGGGGACTGGAAACACCATATATTTT. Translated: CASSQESPKSGTGNTIYF.

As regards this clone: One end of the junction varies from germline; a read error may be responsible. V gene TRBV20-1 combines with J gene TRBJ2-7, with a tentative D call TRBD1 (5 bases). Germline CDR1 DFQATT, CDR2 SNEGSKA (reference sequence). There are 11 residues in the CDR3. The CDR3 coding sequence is TGCAGTGCTAGAGAAGGGGTACGGCGGTGGTTC. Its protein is CSAREGVRRWF.

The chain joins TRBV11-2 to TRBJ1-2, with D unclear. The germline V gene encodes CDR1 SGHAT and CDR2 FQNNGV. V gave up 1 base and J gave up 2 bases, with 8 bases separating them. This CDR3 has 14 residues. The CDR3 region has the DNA TGTGCCAGCAGCTTAGCGCAGTTCAACTATGGCTACACCTTC. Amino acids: CASSLAQFNYGYTF.

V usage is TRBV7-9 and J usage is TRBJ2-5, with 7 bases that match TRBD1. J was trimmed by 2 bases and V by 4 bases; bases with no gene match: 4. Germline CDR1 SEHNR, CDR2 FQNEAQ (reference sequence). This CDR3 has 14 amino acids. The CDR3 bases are TGTGCCAGCAGCTCCTACAGGGGTCAAGAGACCCAGTACTTC. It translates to CASSSYRGQETQYF.

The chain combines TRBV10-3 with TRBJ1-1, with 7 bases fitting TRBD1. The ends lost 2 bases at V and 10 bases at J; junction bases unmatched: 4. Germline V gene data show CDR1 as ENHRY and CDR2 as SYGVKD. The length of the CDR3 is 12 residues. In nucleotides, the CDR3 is TGTGCCATCAGTGAGGCGGACAGGTCAGCTTTCTTT. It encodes CAISEADRSAFF.

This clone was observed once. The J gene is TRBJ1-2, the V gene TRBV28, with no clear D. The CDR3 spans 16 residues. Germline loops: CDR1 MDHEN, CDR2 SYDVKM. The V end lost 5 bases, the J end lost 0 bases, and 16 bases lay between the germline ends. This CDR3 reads CASSAPALHSNYGYTF. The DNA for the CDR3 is TGTGCCAGCAGTGCGCCCGCCTTACACTCTAACTATGGCTACACCTTC.

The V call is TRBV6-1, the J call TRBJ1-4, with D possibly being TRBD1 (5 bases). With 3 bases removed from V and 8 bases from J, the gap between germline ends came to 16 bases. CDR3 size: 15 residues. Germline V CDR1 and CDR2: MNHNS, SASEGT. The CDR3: CASSDFGRAHEKLFF. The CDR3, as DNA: TGTGCCAGCAGTGATTTCGGCAGGGCGCACGAAAAACTGTTTTTT.

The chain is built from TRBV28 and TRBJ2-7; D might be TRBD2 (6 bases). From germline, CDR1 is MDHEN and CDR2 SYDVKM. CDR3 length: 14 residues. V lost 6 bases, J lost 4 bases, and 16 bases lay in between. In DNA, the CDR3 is TGTGCCAGCAGACCCGGGACTTCGAAATACGAGCAGTACTTC. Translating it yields CASRPGTSKYEQYF.

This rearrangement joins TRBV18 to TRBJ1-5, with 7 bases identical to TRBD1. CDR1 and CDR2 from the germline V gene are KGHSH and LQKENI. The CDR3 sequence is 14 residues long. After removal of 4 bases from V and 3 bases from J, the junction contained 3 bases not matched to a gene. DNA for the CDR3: TGTGCCAGCTCACGGACAGGATTCAATCAGCCCCAGCATTTT. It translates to CASSRTGFNQPQHF. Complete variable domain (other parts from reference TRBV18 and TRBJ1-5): NAGVMQNPRHLVRRRGQEARLRCSPMKGHSHVYWYRQLPEEGLKFMVYLQKENIIDESGMPKERFSAEFPKEGPSILRIQQVVRGDSAAYFCASSRTGFNQPQHFGDGTRLSIL.

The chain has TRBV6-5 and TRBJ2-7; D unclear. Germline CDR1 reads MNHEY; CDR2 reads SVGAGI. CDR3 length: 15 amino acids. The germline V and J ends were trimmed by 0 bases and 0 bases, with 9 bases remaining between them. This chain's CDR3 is CASSYSDGPSYEQYF. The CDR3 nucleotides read TGTGCCAGCAGTTACTCGGATGGGCCCTCCTACGAGCAGTACTTC.

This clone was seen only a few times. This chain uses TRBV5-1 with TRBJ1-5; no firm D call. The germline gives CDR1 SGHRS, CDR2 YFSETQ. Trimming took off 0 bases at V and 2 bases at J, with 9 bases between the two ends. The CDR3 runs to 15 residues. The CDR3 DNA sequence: TGCGCCAGCAGCTTGGGGACCGGGGGCAATCAGCCCCAGCATTTT. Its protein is CASSLGTGGNQPQHF.

The CDR3, as DNA: TGTGCCAGCAGTTTGACAGGGAATGGAAACACCATATATTTT. Translated, it gives CASSLTGNGNTIYF. The V gene is TRBV27, the J gene TRBJ1-3, with 7 nucleotides matching TRBD1. This CDR3 contains 14 residues. Germline CDR1 and CDR2: MNHEY and SMNVEV (reference sequence). The J segment lost 3 bases and the V segment lost 3 bases, leaving 2 bases of the junction unmatched.

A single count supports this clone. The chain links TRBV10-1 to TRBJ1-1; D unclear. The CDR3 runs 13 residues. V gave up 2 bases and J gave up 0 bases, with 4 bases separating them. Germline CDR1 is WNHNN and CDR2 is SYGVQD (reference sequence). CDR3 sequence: CASSEGMNTEAFF. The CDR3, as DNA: TGCGCCAGCAGTGAGGGTATGAACACTGAAGCTTTCTTT.

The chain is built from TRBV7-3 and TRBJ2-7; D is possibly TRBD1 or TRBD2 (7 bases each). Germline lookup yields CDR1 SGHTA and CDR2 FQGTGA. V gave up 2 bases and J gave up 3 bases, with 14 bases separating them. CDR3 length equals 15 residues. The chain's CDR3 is CASSLVSGGDYEQYF. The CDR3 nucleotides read TGTGCCAGCAGCTTAGTCTCAGGGGGGGACTACGAGCAGTACTTC.